This T cell receptor beta chain was captured in a study of blood T cell repertoires in COVID-19 (dated by TCRdb to about 2020). For the study in its entirety: Samples covering the acute and convalescent phases of COVID-19 were provided by collaborators in the United States, Italy and Spain. The material from the prospective study consisted of cDNA or gDNA derived from T cells, B-cell-depleted T cells, or PBMCs. Deeply sampled blood TCRbeta repertoires from subjects exposed to, actively infected with, or recovered from COVID-19 were included in the dataset. The repertoires were made available in a free public database intended to serve as a resource for research on the immune response to SARS-CoV-2. The samples were drawn from two sources: the first 160 participants of the ongoing ImmuneRACE study, and approximately 1,300 subjects contributed by 6 global collaborators. Nearly every sample came with metadata listing a de-identified subject ID, COVID-19 status, age in years and sex. HLA class I and class II types, where available, came from metadata supplied by the sample provider rather than from assay-based typing. The full study reports these points: The amount of clinical and demographic metadata varied by source and participant and was provided uncurated.

The immunoSEQ Assay, a bias-controlled multiplex PCR, was used to amplify TCRbeta CDR3 regions from genomic DNA. The published analysis was carried out like this. Within the assay, amplification of reference gene primers was used to estimate how many nucleated cells each sample contained. Sequence reads were collapsed and filtered to measure the absolute abundance of every unique TCRbeta CDR3 rearrangement. Productive Simpson clonality was computed per sample as the square root of Simpson's diversity index over productive rearrangements. The table was pulled from immuneACCESS by TCRdb, which kept in-frame rearrangements only. Such tables lose some clones; where checked, under half of the loss comes from unresolved V genes, and the rest has no known cause. The V and J calls and clone size were taken over from that table, and D and trimming were inferred from the DNA. The sample data list 400,000 to 450,000 clones, and around 89% of these were observed just once. The ten biggest clones cover roughly 1.1% of the sample.

The CDR3 has 14 amino acids, counting the end cysteine and phenylalanine. CDR3 DNA only is kept here, 42 bases in frame from base 1. V and J lose 5 bases and 7 bases, and a span of 14 bases separates them. Via the germline V gene, CDR1 is MGHRA and CDR2 YSYEKL. On this clone itself: Its antigen is unknown. There are no base qualities to consult, and no much larger clone falls within one base.

Participants in the prospective study were aged roughly 18 to 89 years, lived in under 30 United States geographic areas, and enrolled through a virtual design. To assign participants to cohorts, the prospective study relied on clinical history that participants themselves reported in a screening survey and a study questionnaire. For ImmuneRACE Cohort 3, a participant was defined as recovered based on two consecutive negative NP/OP PCR tests, clearance by a healthcare professional, or resolution of symptoms. In the prospective study, mobile phlebotomists collected whole blood, serum and a nasopharyngeal or oropharyngeal swab from each participant. Prospective study participants could optionally give additional blood draws and questionnaires over a roughly 2-month period. Prospective study blood samples were shipped either frozen or at room temperature before DNA extraction.

Sequencing was done on a sample of PBMCs or T cells enriched from blood (not recorded which). The chain was built from TRBV4-1 and TRBJ1-4; no D gene call is confident. The sequence came from a man between 25 and 39 years old who had recovered from COVID-19. The encoded CDR3 is CASSAGSQAEKLFF. The nucleotides are TGCGCCAGCAGCGCGGGTAGTCAGGCTGAAAAACTGTTTTTT.